This T cell receptor beta chain was sequenced for a study of memory CD4+ T cells and cytomegalovirus serostatus. About the study: Healthy Belgian adult donors included roughly nine CMV-positive and 24 CMV-negative people. Findings and limits, study-wide: 67 of 164 known CMV-associated TCRbeta sequences appeared in CD4+ memory. The CMV-associated TCR signature appears largely within the CD4+ memory repertoire.

Trimming shortened V by 4 bases and J by 4 bases, and 12 bases separated the two germline ends. CDR1 is SGHRS, CDR2 YFSETQ, per germline. There are 13 residues in the CDR3. Here immunoSEQ multiplex PCR was the method, and the copy in TCRdb shows in-frame clones only, minus some. The sample includes around 99,000 clones, about 80% of them seen just once. Single viable CD3+CD4+CD8-CD45RO+ cells were sorted as the memory CD4+ T cells. On this clone itself: What it binds is unknown.

The sample taken for sequencing was memory CD4+ T cells from blood. The gene calls are TRBV5-1 and TRBJ2-7; D gene unclear. The receptor's source is an adult in good health and CMV-seropositive. The CDR3 spells CASSRPDGYEQYF. As DNA, the CDR3 is TGCGCCAGCAGCAGACCGGACGGATACGAGCAGTACTTC.